This T cell receptor beta chain is from a study of CD8 T cells in Susac syndrome (dated by TCRdb to the late 2010s). Some background on the complete study: Among the Susac syndrome patients who were sequenced, clinically active disease was present in six and clinical remission was observed in fewer than 10. At blood withdrawal, Susac syndrome patients were either therapy-naive, taking corticosteroids (in some cases with IVIg as well), or taking IVIg alone. The study used repertoire sequencing to test whether antigen drove CD8+ T cell activation and differentiation in Susac syndrome. The paper as a whole reports these results and caveats: The study acknowledged that relatively few individuals were included in the TCR sequencing and HLA analysis. The CD4+ T cell repertoire of patients with Susac syndrome showed no detectable clonal expansion.

RNA was extracted using the RNeasy kit, and roughly 0.5 to 1 microgram was reverse transcribed with random hexamers. The immunoSEQ multiplex PCR assay, covering 54 Vbeta and 13 Jbeta segments, was used to amplify TCR beta CDR3 regions. PCR amplification bias was corrected by using a synthetic template baseline for primer optimization and computational correction. The paper's processing steps were these. Reads were annotated to V, D and J genes according to IMGT and were analyzed with immunoSEQ Analyzer, with only productive sequences retained. Clonality was computed as one minus Shannon entropy normalized by log2 of the number of productive unique sequences. For each patient and control, public and private clones were evaluated among the 100 most prevalent clones. A clone was defined as Susac-specific if it was absent from the healthy and MS cohorts, from roughly 1,000 published viral clones and from other ImmuneACCESS disease sequences. TCRdb reprocessing: public reads trimmed at Q25 with fastp, clones called with MiXCR, in-frame beta chains kept. When rows share a CDR3 protein, they turn into one entry using the most common DNA and genes. The V and J calls and clone size come from TCRdb's table, not from the authors' own analysis. For this sample the table gives around 130,000 distinct CDR3 sequences, of which roughly 95% were detected only once. The ten top clones hold about 0.13% of the sample.

The CDR3 spans 15 residues, from the cysteine through the phenylalanine. Only CDR3 DNA remains: 45 bases, in frame from the first base. Trimming leaves V shorter by 2 bases and J shorter by 1 base, with the junction holding 4 bases beyond the gene matches. The germline V gene sets CDR1 to SGHRS and CDR2 to YFSETQ. As to this clonotype: Its cognate antigen has yet to be identified. The input lacks base qualities; no much larger clone sits a single base away.

Peripheral blood CD8+ and CD4+ T cells from healthy donors, Susac syndrome patients and multiple sclerosis patients were profiled using high-throughput TCR beta sequencing. The Susac syndrome patients fulfilled recently defined diagnostic criteria for definite or probable disease. CD8+ TEMRA cells were enriched by FACS, while bulk CD8+ and CD4+ T cells were purified by magnetic negative isolation. Blood was collected in EDTA tubes and processed within 24 hours, with PBMCs isolated through density gradient centrifugation. PBMCs intended for TCR sequencing were cryopreserved in liquid nitrogen and thawed later in a water bath at 37 degrees C. The sorted or isolated CD4+, CD8+ and CD8+ TEMRA cells had a purity of 90% or higher.

This clonotype originated in a human donor with Susac syndrome. The sequencing sample was made of CD4+ T cells from PBMCs. The chain employs TRBV5-1 and TRBJ1-1, with TRBD1 matching 8 junction bases. The CDR3 has the sequence CASSFSGTGNTEAFF. The bases read TGCGCCAGCAGCTTCAGCGGGACAGGGAACACTGAAGCTTTCTTT.